Sequencing of this TCR beta chain was carried out in a study of T cells in Graves' hyperthyroidism and ophthalmopathy. The study, taken as a whole, reports: In the analysis, a 13 V-J model separated ophthalmopathy from stable hyperthyroidism. Most clonotypes expanded in the thyroid (above 0.001) were also present in blood.

The source material, RNA transcripts, was used to amplify TCR beta CDR3 regions. First-round RT-PCR targeting the TCR CDR3 was performed with the HTBI primer set. MiXCR was run by TCRdb on the multiplex PCR reads, yielding one entry per CDR3 protein. The sample holds around 600,000 distinct CDR3 sequences, more than 15% seen once. In this sample, this clonotype turned up many times. No antigen is known for it. Germline assignment: CDR1 SGHTA and CDR2 FQGNSA. Trimming took 3 bases from V and 6 from J; bases not matched to a gene: 8. The CDR3 loop spans 15 amino acids. Participants, patients aged 18 to 65, had newly diagnosed hyperthyroidism with a duration under 2 months. Exclusion criteria comprised uncontrolled infection, other autoimmune disease, pregnancy or lactation.

This sequence originates from a woman in her twenties or thirties with Graves' hyperthyroidism. The chain recombines TRBV7-2 with TRBJ2-1, with 7 bases that match TRBD2. The sequencing input was blood. The CDR3 bases are TGTGCCAGCAGCTTGGATCCGAGCGGGATCAATGAGCAGTTCTTC. Translating it yields CASSLDPSGINEQFF.